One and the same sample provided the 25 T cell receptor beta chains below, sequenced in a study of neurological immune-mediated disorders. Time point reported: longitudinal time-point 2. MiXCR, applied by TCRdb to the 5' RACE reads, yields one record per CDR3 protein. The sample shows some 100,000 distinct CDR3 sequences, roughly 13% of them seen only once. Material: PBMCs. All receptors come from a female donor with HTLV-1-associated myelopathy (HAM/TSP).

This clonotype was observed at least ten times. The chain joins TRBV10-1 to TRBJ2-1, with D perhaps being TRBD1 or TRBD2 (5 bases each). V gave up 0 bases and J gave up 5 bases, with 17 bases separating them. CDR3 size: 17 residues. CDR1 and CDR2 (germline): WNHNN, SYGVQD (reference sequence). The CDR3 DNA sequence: TGCGCCAGCAGTGAGTCCACGTTTAGGGACGCGAACAATGAGCAGTTCTTC. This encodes CASSESTFRDANNEQFF.

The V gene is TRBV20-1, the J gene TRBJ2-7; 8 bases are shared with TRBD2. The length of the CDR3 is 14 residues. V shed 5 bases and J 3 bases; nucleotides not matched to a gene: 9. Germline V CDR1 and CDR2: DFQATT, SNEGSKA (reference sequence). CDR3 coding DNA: TGCAGTGCTTCGACTAGCGACTCCGTCTACGAGCAGTACTTC. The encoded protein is CSASTSDSVYEQYF.

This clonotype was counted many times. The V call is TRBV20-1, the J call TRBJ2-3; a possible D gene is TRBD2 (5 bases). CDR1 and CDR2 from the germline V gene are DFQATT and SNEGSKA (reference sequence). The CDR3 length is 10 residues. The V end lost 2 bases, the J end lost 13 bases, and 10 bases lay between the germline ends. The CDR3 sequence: CSARSVGEYF. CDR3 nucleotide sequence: TGCAGTGCTAGAAGTGTCGGGGAGTATTTT.

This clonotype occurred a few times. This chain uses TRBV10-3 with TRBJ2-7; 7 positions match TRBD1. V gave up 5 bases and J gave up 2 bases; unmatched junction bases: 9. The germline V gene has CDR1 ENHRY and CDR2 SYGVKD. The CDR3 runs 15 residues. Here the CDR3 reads CAISRTGPSAYEQYF. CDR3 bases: TGTGCCATCAGTAGGACAGGCCCATCGGCCTACGAGCAGTACTTC.

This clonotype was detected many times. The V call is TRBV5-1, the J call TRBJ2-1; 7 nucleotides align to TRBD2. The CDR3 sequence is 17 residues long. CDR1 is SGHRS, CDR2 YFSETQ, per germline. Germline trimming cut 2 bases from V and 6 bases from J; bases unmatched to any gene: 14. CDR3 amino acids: CASSLGAWRGNSNEQFF. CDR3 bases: TGCGCCAGCAGCTTAGGCGCCTGGCGGGGGAACTCCAATGAGCAGTTCTTC.

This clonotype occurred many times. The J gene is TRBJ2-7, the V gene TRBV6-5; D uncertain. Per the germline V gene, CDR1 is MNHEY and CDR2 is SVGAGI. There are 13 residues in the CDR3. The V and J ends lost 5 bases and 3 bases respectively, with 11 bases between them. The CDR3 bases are TGTGCCAGCAGTGATGGACCCTACTACGAGCAGTACTTC. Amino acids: CASSDGPYYEQYF.

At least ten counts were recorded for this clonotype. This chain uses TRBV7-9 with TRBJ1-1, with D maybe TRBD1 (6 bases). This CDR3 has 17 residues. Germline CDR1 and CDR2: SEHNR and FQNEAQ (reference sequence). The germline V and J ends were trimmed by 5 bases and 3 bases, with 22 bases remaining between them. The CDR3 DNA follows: TGTGCCAGCAGCGTCCGGGACATAGCTCGGGGCGACACTGAAGCTTTCTTT. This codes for CASSVRDIARGDTEAFF. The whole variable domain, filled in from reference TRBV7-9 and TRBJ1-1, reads DTGVSQNPRHKITKRGQNVTFRCDPISEHNRLYWYRQTLGQGPEFLTYFQNEAQLEKSRLLSDRFSAERPKGSFSTLEIQRTEQGDSAMYLCASSVRDIARGDTEAFFGQGTRLTVV.

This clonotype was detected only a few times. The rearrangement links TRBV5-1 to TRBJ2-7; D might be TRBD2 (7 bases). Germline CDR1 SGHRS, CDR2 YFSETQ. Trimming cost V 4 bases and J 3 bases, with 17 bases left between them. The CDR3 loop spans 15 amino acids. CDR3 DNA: TGCGCCAGCAGCCTCGGTGGGGGGGGACACTACGAGCAGTACTTC. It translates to CASSLGGGGHYEQYF. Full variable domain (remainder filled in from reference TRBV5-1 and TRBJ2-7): KAGVTQTPRYLIKTRGQQVTLSCSPISGHRSVSWYQQTPGQGLQFLFEYFSETQRNKGNFPGRFSGRQFSNSRSEMNVSTLELGDSALYLCASSLGGGGHYEQYFGPGTRLTVT.

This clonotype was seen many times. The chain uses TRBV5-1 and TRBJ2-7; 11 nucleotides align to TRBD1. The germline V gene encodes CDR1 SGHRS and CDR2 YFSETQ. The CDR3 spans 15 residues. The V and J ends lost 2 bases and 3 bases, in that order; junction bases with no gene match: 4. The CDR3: CASSLTGTGGYEQYF. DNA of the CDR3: TGCGCCAGCAGCTTAACTGGGACAGGGGGCTACGAGCAGTACTTC.

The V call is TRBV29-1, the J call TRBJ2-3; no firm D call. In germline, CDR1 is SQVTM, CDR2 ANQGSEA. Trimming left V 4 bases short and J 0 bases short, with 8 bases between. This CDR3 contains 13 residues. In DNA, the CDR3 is TGCAGCGTTGCGGATAGAAGCACAGATACGCAGTATTTT. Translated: CSVADRSTDTQYF.

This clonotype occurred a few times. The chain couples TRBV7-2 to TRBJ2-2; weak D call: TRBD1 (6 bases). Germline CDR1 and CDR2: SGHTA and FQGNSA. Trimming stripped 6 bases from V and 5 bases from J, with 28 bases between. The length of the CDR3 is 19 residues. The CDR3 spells CASRRRDTKTFGGTGELFF. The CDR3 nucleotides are TGTGCCAGCAGGCGCCGGGACACAAAAACTTTCGGCGGGACCGGGGAGCTGTTTTTT.

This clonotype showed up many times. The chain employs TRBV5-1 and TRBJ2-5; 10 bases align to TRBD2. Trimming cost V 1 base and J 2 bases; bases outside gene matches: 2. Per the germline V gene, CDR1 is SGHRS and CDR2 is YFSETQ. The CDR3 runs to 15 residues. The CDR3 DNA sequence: TGCGCCAGCAGCTTGTTTAGCGGGGGGCAAGAGACCCAGTACTTC. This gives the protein CASSLFSGGQETQYF.

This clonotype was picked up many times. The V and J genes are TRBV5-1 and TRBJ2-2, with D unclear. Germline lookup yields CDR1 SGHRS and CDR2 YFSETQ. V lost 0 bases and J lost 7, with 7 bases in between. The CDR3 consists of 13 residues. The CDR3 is CASSLAGYGELFF. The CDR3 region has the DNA TGCGCCAGCAGCTTGGCCGGGTACGGGGAGCTGTTTTTT. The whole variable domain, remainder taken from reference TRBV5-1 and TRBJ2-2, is KAGVTQTPRYLIKTRGQQVTLSCSPISGHRSVSWYQQTPGQGLQFLFEYFSETQRNKGNFPGRFSGRQFSNSRSEMNVSTLELGDSALYLCASSLAGYGELFFGEGSRLTVL.

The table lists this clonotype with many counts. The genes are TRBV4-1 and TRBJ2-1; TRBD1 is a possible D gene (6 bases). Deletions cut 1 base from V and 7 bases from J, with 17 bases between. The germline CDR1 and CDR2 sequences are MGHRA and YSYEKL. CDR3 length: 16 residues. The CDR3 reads CASSQGPQGALNEQFF. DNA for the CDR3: TGCGCCAGCAGCCAAGGACCACAGGGAGCTCTAAATGAGCAGTTCTTC.

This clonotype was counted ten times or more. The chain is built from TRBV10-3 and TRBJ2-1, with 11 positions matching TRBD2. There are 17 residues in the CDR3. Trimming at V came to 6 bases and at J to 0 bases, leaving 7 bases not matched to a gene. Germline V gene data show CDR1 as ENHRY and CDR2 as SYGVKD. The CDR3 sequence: CAIRPGTSGSSYNEQFF. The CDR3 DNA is TGTGCCATCAGACCCGGGACTAGCGGAAGCTCCTACAATGAGCAGTTCTTC.

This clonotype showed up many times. The CDR3 loop reads CASSSTGTGDGYTF. CDR3 nucleotide sequence: TGCGCCAGCAGCTCCACCGGGACAGGGGATGGCTACACCTTC. The gene calls are TRBV5-1 and TRBJ1-2; 10 nucleotides match TRBD1. The V segment lost 3 bases and the J segment 6 bases; nucleotides outside the gene matches: 5. This CDR3 contains 14 residues. Germline V CDR1 and CDR2: SGHRS, YFSETQ. Full variable domain (outside the CDR3, taken from reference TRBV5-1 and TRBJ1-2): KAGVTQTPRYLIKTRGQQVTLSCSPISGHRSVSWYQQTPGQGLQFLFEYFSETQRNKGNFPGRFSGRQFSNSRSEMNVSTLELGDSALYLCASSSTGTGDGYTFGSGTRLTVV.

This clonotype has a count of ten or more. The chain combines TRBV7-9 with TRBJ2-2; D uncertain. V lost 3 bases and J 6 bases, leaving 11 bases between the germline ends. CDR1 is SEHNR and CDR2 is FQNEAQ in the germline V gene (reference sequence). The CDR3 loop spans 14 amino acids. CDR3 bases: TGTGCCAGCAGCTTCGGACCTGGGGCCGGGGAGCTGTTTTTT. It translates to CASSFGPGAGELFF.

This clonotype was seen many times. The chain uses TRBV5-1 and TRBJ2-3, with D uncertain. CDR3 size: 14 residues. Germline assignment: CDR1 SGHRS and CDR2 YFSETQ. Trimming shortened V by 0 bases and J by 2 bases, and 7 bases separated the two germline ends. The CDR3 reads CASSLGLVTDTQYF. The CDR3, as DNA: TGCGCCAGCAGCTTGGGACTTGTCACAGATACGCAGTATTTT.

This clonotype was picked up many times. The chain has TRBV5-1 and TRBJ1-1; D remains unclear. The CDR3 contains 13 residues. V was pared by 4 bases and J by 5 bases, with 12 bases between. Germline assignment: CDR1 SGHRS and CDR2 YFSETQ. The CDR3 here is CASSADGGTEAFF. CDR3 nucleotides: TGCGCCAGCAGCGCGGACGGTGGGACTGAAGCTTTCTTT. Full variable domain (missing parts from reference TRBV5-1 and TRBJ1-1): KAGVTQTPRYLIKTRGQQVTLSCSPISGHRSVSWYQQTPGQGLQFLFEYFSETQRNKGNFPGRFSGRQFSNSRSEMNVSTLELGDSALYLCASSADGGTEAFFGQGTRLTVV.

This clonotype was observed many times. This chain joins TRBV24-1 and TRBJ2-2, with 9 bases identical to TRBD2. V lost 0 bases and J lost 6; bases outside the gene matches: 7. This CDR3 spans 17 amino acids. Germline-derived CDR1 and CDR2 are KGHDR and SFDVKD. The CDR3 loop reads CATSDLKSSSGAGELFF. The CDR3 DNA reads TGTGCCACCAGTGATTTGAAGTCGTCTAGCGGGGCCGGGGAGCTGTTTTTT.

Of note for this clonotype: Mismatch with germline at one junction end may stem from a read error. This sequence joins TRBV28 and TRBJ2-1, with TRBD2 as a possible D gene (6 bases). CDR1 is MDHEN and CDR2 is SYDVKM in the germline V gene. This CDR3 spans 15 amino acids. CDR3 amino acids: CAISLGWGDYNEQFF. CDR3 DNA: TGTGCCATCAGTTTGGGCTGGGGGGACTACAATGAGCAGTTCTTC.

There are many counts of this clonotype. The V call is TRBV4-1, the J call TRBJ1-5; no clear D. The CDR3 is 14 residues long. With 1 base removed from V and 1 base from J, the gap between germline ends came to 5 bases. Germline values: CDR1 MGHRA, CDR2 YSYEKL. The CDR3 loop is CASSQAGSNQPQHF. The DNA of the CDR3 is TGCGCCAGCAGCCAAGCGGGCAGCAATCAGCCCCAGCATTTT.

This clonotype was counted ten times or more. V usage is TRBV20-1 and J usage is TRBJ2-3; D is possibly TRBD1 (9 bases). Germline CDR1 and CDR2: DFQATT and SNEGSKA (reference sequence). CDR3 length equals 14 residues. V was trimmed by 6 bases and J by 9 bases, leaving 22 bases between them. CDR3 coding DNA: TGCAGTGCCAAACTAGCGGTGGGGACAGGGACGCAGTATTTT. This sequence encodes CSAKLAVGTGTQYF.

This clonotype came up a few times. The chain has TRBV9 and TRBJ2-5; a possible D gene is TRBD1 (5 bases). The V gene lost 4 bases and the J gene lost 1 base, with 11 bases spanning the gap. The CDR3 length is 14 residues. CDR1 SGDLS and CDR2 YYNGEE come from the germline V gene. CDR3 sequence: CASSKDTTQETQYF. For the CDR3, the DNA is TGTGCCAGCAGCAAGGACACAACCCAAGAGACCCAGTACTTC.

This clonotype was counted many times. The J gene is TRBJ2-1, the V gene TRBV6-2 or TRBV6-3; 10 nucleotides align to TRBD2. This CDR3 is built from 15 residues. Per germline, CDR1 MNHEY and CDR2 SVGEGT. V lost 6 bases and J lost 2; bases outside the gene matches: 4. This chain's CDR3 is CASSSSGGAYNEQFF. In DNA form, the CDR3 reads TGTGCCAGCAGCTCTAGCGGGGGCGCCTACAATGAGCAGTTCTTC.